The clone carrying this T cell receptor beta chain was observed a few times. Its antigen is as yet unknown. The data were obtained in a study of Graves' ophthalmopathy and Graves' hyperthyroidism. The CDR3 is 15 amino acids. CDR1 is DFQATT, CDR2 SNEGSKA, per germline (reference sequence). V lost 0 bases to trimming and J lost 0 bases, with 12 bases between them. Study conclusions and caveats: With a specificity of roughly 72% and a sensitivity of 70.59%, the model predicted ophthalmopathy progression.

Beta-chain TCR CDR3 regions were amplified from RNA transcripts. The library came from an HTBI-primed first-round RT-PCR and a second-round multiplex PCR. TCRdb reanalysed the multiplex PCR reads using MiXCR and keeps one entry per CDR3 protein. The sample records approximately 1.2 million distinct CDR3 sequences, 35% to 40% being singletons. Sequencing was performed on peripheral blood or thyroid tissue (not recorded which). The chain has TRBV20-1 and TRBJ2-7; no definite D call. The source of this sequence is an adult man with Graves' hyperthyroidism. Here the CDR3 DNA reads TGCAGTGCTAGAGACAGGCGACGGAGCTCCTACGAGCAGTACTTC. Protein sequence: CSARDRRRSSYEQYF.